The clone carrying this TCR beta chain has just a few counts. This entry is derived from a study of T cells in Graves' hyperthyroidism and ophthalmopathy. TCR beta CDR3 sequences were amplified from RNA transcripts. Initially, a first-round RT-PCR of the TCR CDR3 employed the HTBI primer set. TCRdb re-called the multiplex PCR reads with MiXCR, one entry per CDR3 protein. The sample contains under 250,000 distinct CDR3 sequences, approximately 16% of which appear only once. Recently diagnosed hyperthyroidism of less than 2 months' duration affected patients aged 18 to 65. The CDR3 is 16 residues long. J lost 5 bases, V lost 2 bases, and 9 bases had no gene match. Germline CDR1 reads KGHSH; CDR2 reads LQKENI.

The J gene is TRBJ2-3, the V gene TRBV18; TRBD2 matches at 8 bases. Sequencing was carried out using blood. The clonotype was recovered from a woman aged 45-60 years with Graves' hyperthyroidism. CDR3 amino acids: CASSPYGGGFEDTQYF. CDR3 DNA sequence: TGTGCCAGCTCACCATACGGCGGGGGGTTTGAAGATACGCAGTATTTT.